The present T cell receptor beta chain was sequenced within a study of T cells in localized non-small cell lung cancer. Findings of the study overall: The study sequenced only one region of the tumor. As a result, intratumor heterogeneity could not be excluded and remains possible. A median of about 50 clones ranked among the top 100 in tumor appeared in adjacent lung. Tumor trailed uninvolved adjacent lung in T cell clonality, which peaked there.

Turning to this clone: Its matching antigen is unknown.

There are 15 residues in the CDR3. Looked up from germline, CDR1 is MDHEN and CDR2 is SYDVKM. V was trimmed by 6 bases and J by 6 bases, leaving 18 bases between them. Data came from immunoSEQ multiplex PCR; TCRdb stores just in-frame clones and leaves some out. The table lists roughly 90,000 clones, roughly 90% of them singletons. The clonotype originates from a woman aged 40 to 75 with stage II squamous cell lung carcinoma. This sequence joins TRBV28 and TRBJ2-1; D might be TRBD2 (7 bases). The starting material was PBMCs, obtained before any cancer treatment. DNA for the CDR3: TGTGCCAGCAGATCGGGGGGCGCGGGGCTCAATGAGCAGTTCTTC. This translates into CASRSGGAGLNEQFF. Full variable domain (missing parts from reference TRBV28 and TRBJ2-1): DVKVTQSSRYLVKRTGEKVFLECVQDMDHENMFWYRQDPGLGLRLIYFSYDVKMKEKGDIPEGYSVSREKKERFSLILESASTNQTSMYLCASRSGGAGLNEQFFGPGTRLTVL.